A single T cell receptor (beta chain) is shown here with its context. The antigen remains unidentified. CDR3 length equals 16 residues. Germline CDR1 and CDR2: MGHRA and YSYEKL. This sample is part of a study of spatial heterogeneity in lung cancer. TCRdb redid the calling of the 5' RACE reads with MiXCR, one entry per CDR3 protein. In the table there are tens of thousands of distinct CDR3 sequences, 6.5% to 8.5% of which are singletons. Regarding time point: sample taken at primary tumor resection. Extraction of whole RNA from tumor, nontumor lung or frozen PBMC preceded unsorted sequencing. Whole-study results and caveats: Compared with follow-up, resection was when ubiquitous expanded tumor TCRs appeared in blood more.

J is TRBJ2-3 and V is TRBV4-1, with a tentative D call TRBD1 (6 bases). The end of the DNA aligns better with TRBJ1-5, so the J call may be wrong. This clonotype was sampled from a female donor with early-stage non-small cell lung cancer. Sample: PBMCs, taken at surgery. CDR3 region: CASSPLAAGGTDTQHF. In DNA form, the CDR3 reads TGCGCCAGCAGCCCTCTTGCAGCGGGGGGCACAGATACGCAGCATTTT.